This T cell receptor beta chain was recorded in a study of Graves' ophthalmopathy and Graves' hyperthyroidism. This CDR3 region has 11 residues. Germline CDR1 and CDR2: DFQATT and SNEGSKA (reference sequence). RNA transcripts were the source from which TCR beta CDR3 regions were amplified. First-round RT-PCR employed HTBI primers, with a second-round multiplex PCR after it. Each CDR3 protein is one row after TCRdb ran MiXCR on the multiplex PCR reads. Of around 600,000 distinct CDR3 sequences detected, over 40% appear once; the ten largest clones hold 2.5% to 3.5%. The TCR was taken from an adult man with Graves' ophthalmopathy. The chain couples TRBV20-1 to TRBJ2-5, with TRBD2 as a possible D gene (6 bases). The assigned J gene may be wrong: the sequence end matches TRBJ2-1 better. Sequenced sample: peripheral blood. The DNA for the CDR3 is TGCAGTGCTAGAGGGGAGGTTGAGCAGTTCTTC. Translating it yields CSARGEVEQFF.